There are a few counts of the clone carrying this T cell receptor beta chain. The antigen remains undetermined. These data belong to a study of T-cell reconstitution after alpha-beta-depleted transplantation in children. Study-level findings and limits: After one year, T-cell counts and TCRbeta diversity mostly came from new T cells. Expanded clones from the graft, numbering several hundred, reportedly supplied alpha-beta T cells about two months after transplant.

V lost 1 base and J 2 bases, leaving 15 bases between the germline ends. There are 17 residues in the CDR3. The germline gives CDR1 DFQATT, CDR2 SNEGSKA (reference sequence). Using unique molecular identifiers, the investigators prepared the TCRbeta library. Using its own MiXCR run on the PCR reads, TCRdb lists one record per CDR3 protein. This table holds approximately 430,000 distinct CDR3 sequences, about 17% found once. The sequence was obtained from a boy in the first two years of life who had a stem cell transplant for Wiskott-Aldrich syndrome, so the T cells may come from the graft donor. The sequenced sample was PBMCs, mostly from graft donor cells, obtained 360 days after TCRalphabeta/CD19-depleted stem cell transplant. The chain carries TRBV20-1 and TRBJ1-6; D gene unclear. The CDR3 loop is CSARGILDGTYNSPLHF. Written as DNA, the CDR3 is TGCAGTGCTAGAGGGATACTGGACGGTACCTATAATTCACCCCTCCACTTT.